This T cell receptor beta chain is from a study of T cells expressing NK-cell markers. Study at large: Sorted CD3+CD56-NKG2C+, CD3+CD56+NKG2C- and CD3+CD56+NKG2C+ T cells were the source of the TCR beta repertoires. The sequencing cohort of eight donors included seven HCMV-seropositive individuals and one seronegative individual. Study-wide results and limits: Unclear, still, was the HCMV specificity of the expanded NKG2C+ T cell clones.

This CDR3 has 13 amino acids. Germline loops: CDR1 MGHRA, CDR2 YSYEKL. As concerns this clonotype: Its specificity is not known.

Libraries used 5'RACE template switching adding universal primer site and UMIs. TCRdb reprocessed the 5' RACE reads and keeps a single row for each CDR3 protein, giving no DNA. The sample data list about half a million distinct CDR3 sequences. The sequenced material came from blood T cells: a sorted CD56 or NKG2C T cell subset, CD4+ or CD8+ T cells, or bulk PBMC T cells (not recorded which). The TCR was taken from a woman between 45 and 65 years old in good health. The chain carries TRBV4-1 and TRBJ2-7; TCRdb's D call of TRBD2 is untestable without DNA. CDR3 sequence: CASSQATSVEQYF.